This TCR beta chain was found in a study of T-cell reconstitution after alpha-beta-depleted transplantation in children. The study's findings and limits: From surviving recipient T cells and thymic progenitors came the high day-60 TCRbeta diversity observed in some patients. One year after transplant, T-cell counts and diversity came mostly from newly produced T cells. It was reported that alpha-beta T cells came from several hundred expanded graft clones (about two months after transplant).

Preparation of the TCRbeta library involved a method that used unique molecular identifiers. TCRdb fed the PCR reads into MiXCR, producing one record per CDR3 protein. The table has about 16,000 distinct CDR3 sequences, 4.5% to 6% seen once. This clonotype occurred many times. Its antigen is not identified. This receptor was identified in a boy younger than 18 with acute lymphoblastic leukemia, due to receive a stem cell transplant. The sample consisted of PBMCs, taken before TCRalphabeta/CD19-depleted stem cell transplant.

The CDR3 here is CATSDSRGYQPQHF. The CDR3 nucleotides read TGTGCCACCAGTGATTCCAGGGGTTATCAGCCCCAGCATTTT. V usage is TRBV24-1 and J usage is TRBJ1-5, with D perhaps TRBD1 (6 bases). Germline V gives CDR1 KGHDR, CDR2 SFDVKD. The CDR3 contains 14 residues. The V gene lost 2 bases and the J gene lost 5 bases, with 9 bases spanning the gap.